Listed here are 27 T cell receptor beta chains from one sample, sequenced in a study of long-term antiretroviral therapy in people with HIV. This was the immunoSEQ v3.0 assay at survey level. The method was immunoSEQ multiplex PCR; TCRdb's version includes in-frame clones alone and lacks a portion of them. The sample records roughly 42,000 clones, approximately 89% being singletons. Here the sequenced sample was unsorted PBMCs, taken 0.1 years before starting antiretroviral therapy. These receptors all come from a woman in her forties or fifties with HIV.

V is TRBV5-4 and J is TRBJ2-7; 7 bases align to TRBD1. Germline-derived CDR1 and CDR2 are SGHNT and YYREEE (reference sequence). V was pared by 3 bases and J by 5 bases, with 11 bases of the junction left unmatched. The CDR3 is 15 residues long. The CDR3 coding sequence is TGTGCCAGCAGCTGGCGGCAGGGGGAGCTGAACGAGCAGTACTTC. Residues: CASSWRQGELNEQYF.

This chain joins TRBV7-3 and TRBJ2-1, with 10 bases lining up with TRBD1. V shed 4 bases, J shed 13 bases, and the junction held 4 bases outside the gene matches. CDR3 length equals 12 residues. CDR1 is SGHTA and CDR2 is FQGTGA in the germline V gene. This chain's CDR3 is CASSSGQGSQFF. DNA for the CDR3: TGTGCCAGCAGCTCGGGACAGGGGAGTCAGTTCTTC.

V and J are TRBV2 and TRBJ2-3; D may be TRBD1 (6 bases). Trimming cost V 3 bases and J 6 bases, with 16 bases left between them. Looked up from germline, CDR1 is SNHLY and CDR2 is FYNNEI. The CDR3 contains 15 residues. In DNA, the CDR3 is TGTGCCAGCAGTGACAGGGGATATACCACGGATACGCAGTATTTT. It is translated as CASSDRGYTTDTQYF.

The DNA for the CDR3 is TGTGCCAGCTCACCACCCCTCGAGGATTCCGGGGGCCTGAATCAGCCCCAGCATTTT. Translation gives CASSPPLEDSGGLNQPQHF. The chain is built from TRBV18 and TRBJ1-5; the D gene is possibly TRBD1 (6 bases). Germline assignment: CDR1 KGHSH and CDR2 LQKENI. This CDR3 spans 19 amino acids. V lost 0 bases and J lost 4, with 22 bases in between.

This clone was recorded once. The genes are TRBV5-1 and TRBJ2-1; TRBD2 agrees at 16 bases. The germline CDR1 and CDR2 sequences are SGHRS and YFSETQ. CDR3 length equals 19 residues. Trimming cost V 0 bases and J 7 bases; bases outside gene matches: 10. This CDR3 reads CASSLGLGTSGGARNEQFF. The DNA for the CDR3 is TGCGCCAGCAGCTTGGGCCTAGGGACTAGCGGGGGGGCCAGGAATGAGCAGTTCTTC.

The chain employs TRBV2 and TRBJ1-1; possible D gene TRBD1, 5 bases. Germline V gives CDR1 SNHLY, CDR2 FYNNEI. With 5 bases removed from V and 1 base from J, the gap between germline ends came to 14 bases. The CDR3 length is 15 residues. In DNA form, the CDR3 reads TGTGCCAGCAGTACCTGGGGCAGGACGAACACTGAAGCTTTCTTT. It codes for CASSTWGRTNTEAFF.

CDR3 residues: CASSIGQIREAFF. The CDR3 DNA reads TGTGCCAGCAGCATCGGACAGATTCGTGAAGCTTTCTTT. This chain links TRBV7-2 with TRBJ1-1; maybe TRBD1 (6 bases). Germline assignment: CDR1 SGHTA and CDR2 FQGNSA. The CDR3 runs to 13 residues. The V end lost 5 bases, the J end lost 7 bases, and 14 bases lay between the germline ends.

The chain joins TRBV7-2 to TRBJ1-2; 9 bases agree with TRBD1. With V trimmed by 5 bases and J by 1 base, 14 bases remained unmatched. The germline V gene has CDR1 SGHTA and CDR2 FQGNSA. The CDR3 contains 18 residues. CDR3 amino acids: CASSLRTGDSSVNYGYTF. The CDR3 nucleotides are TGTGCCAGCAGCCTCAGGACAGGGGACTCCTCGGTTAACTATGGCTACACCTTC.

V usage is TRBV11-2 and J usage is TRBJ2-1; D is unclear. In germline, CDR1 is SGHAT, CDR2 FQNNGV. With 8 bases removed from V and 4 bases from J, the gap between germline ends came to 9 bases. This CDR3 comprises 12 residues. The CDR3 DNA reads as TGTGCCAGCGGTTCCGGTTACAATGAGCAGTTCTTC. This translates into CASGSGYNEQFF.

The chain joins TRBV19 to TRBJ2-2; 8 bases align to TRBD1. The CDR3 covers 14 residues. The ends lost 6 bases at V and 4 bases at J; junction bases unmatched: 4. Looked up from germline, CDR1 is LNHDA and CDR2 is SQIVND (reference sequence). The CDR3, as DNA: TGTGCCAGTAGCCTTACAGGGGGCACCGGGGAGCTGTTTTTT. Translation: CASSLTGGTGELFF. The variable domain in full, with the rest retrieved from reference TRBV19 and TRBJ2-2, is DGGITQSPKYLFRKEGQNVTLSCEQNLNHDAMYWYRQDPGQGLRLIYYSQIVNDFQKGDIAEGYSVSREKKESFPLTVTSAQKNPTAFYLCASSLTGGTGELFFGEGSRLTVL.

Only a few counts were recorded for this clone. The J gene is TRBJ2-2, the V gene TRBV7-3; TRBD2 matches 7 bases. CDR3 size: 13 residues. With 5 bases clipped from V and 7 bases from J, the junction kept 4 bases outside the gene matches. The germline V gene has CDR1 SGHTA and CDR2 FQGTGA. The CDR3 spells CASSQAGVGELFF. CDR3 nucleotide sequence: TGTGCCAGCAGCCAGGCGGGGGTCGGGGAGCTGTTTTTT.

The chain is built from TRBV18 and TRBJ1-2, with D possibly TRBD1 on 6 matching bases. This CDR3 is 16 amino acids long. Germline CDR1 is KGHSH and CDR2 is LQKENI. Trimming took 5 bases from V and 0 from J, leaving 16 bases between them. The CDR3 spells CASSERRQEANYGYTF. DNA of the CDR3: TGTGCCAGCTCAGAAAGGCGACAGGAAGCTAACTATGGCTACACCTTC.

This sequence joins TRBV28 and TRBJ1-5, with D possibly being TRBD1 (6 bases). V was cut by 4 bases and J by 5 bases, with 18 bases left in between. The CDR3 contains 16 residues. The germline V gene has CDR1 MDHEN and CDR2 SYDVKM. Here the CDR3 DNA reads TGTGCCAGCAGTTCGCCCCTAGGGACATCTTATCAGCCCCAGCATTTT. Translating gives CASSSPLGTSYQPQHF.

The rearrangement joins TRBV5-4 to TRBJ1-4; D is unresolved. Between the trimmed V and J ends, which lost 0 bases and 5 bases, there was a span of 8 bases. The CDR3 contains 14 residues. The germline V gene encodes CDR1 SGHNT and CDR2 YYREEE (reference sequence). The CDR3 DNA sequence: TGTGCCAGCAGCTTGGACAGATACAATGAAAAACTGTTTTTT. Amino acid sequence: CASSLDRYNEKLFF.

V is TRBV6-6 and J is TRBJ1-4, with D possibly matching TRBD1 (5 bases). In germline, CDR1 is MNHNY, CDR2 SVGAGI (reference sequence). The CDR3 extends over 15 amino acids. Trimming cost V 0 bases and J 6 bases, with 11 bases left between them. As DNA, the CDR3 is TGTGCCAGCAGTTACTCCGGGACCCCGCATGAAAAACTGTTTTTT. This sequence encodes CASSYSGTPHEKLFF.

In this sample, this clone turned up a few times. This chain joins TRBV2 and TRBJ1-2; D remains unclear. V dropped 2 bases and J dropped 8 bases, with 15 bases sitting between them. Germline CDR1 and CDR2: SNHLY and FYNNEI. CDR3 length: 14 residues. The CDR3 region has the DNA TGTGCCAGCAGTGAACTTAGACCGGAGGAGGGCTACACCTTC. Translated: CASSELRPEEGYTF.

The J gene is TRBJ2-7, the V gene TRBV27; the match to TRBD1 covers 10 bases. The CDR3 runs 15 residues. Germline CDR1 MNHEY, CDR2 SMNVEV (reference sequence). V lost 8 bases to trimming and J lost 0 bases; unmatched junction nucleotides: 7. The chain's CDR3 is CASHGGDRGSYEQYF. The DNA of the CDR3 is TGTGCCAGCCACGGGGGGGACAGGGGCTCCTACGAGCAGTACTTC.

This clone has just one count. The chain joins TRBV15 to TRBJ2-3; TRBD2 aligns across 9 bases. The ends lost 5 bases at V and 0 bases at J; junction bases unmatched: 3. This CDR3 is 15 amino acids long. Germline V lookup: CDR1 LNHNV, CDR2 YYDKDF (reference sequence). CDR3 sequence reads: CATSPLAGSTDTQYF. In nucleotides, the CDR3 is TGTGCCACCAGCCCCCTAGCGGGGAGCACAGATACGCAGTATTTT. The full variable domain, completed using reference TRBV15 and TRBJ2-3, is DAMVIQNPRYQVTQFGKPVTLSCSQTLNHNVMYWYQQKSSQAPKLLFHYYDKDFNNEADTPDNFQSRRPNTSFCFLDIRSPGLGDTAMYLCATSPLAGSTDTQYFGPGTRLTVL.

The count of this clone is one. The chain combines TRBV10-3 with TRBJ2-3; D uncertain. Germline loops: CDR1 ENHRY, CDR2 SYGVKD. This CDR3 has 15 residues. The V end lost 2 bases, the J end lost 1 base, and 10 bases lay between the germline ends. The CDR3 reads CAISENHVGTDTQYF. CDR3 DNA sequence: TGTGCCATCAGTGAGAATCATGTCGGCACAGATACGCAGTATTTT.

This chain connects TRBV4-2 to TRBJ2-7; perhaps TRBD1 as D (5 bases). Germline V gene lookup returns CDR1 LGHNA and CDR2 YNFKEQ. This CDR3 comprises 12 residues. V lost 6 bases to trimming and J lost 3 bases, with 9 bases between them. CDR3 region: CASRDSSYEQYF. The DNA for the CDR3 is TGTGCCAGCAGAGACAGCAGCTACGAGCAGTACTTC.

This sequence joins TRBV6-1 and TRBJ2-3; tentative D call: TRBD2 (6 bases). CDR1 MNHNS and CDR2 SASEGT come from the germline V gene. Between the trimmed V and J ends, which lost 4 bases and 0 bases, there was a span of 8 bases. The CDR3 runs 14 residues. DNA of the CDR3: TGTGCCAGCAGTGGGGGAGGCAGCACAGATACGCAGTATTTT. This translates into CASSGGGSTDTQYF.

The chain uses TRBV9 and TRBJ1-1; no clear D. CDR1 is SGDLS and CDR2 is YYNGEE in the germline V gene. V dropped 0 bases and J dropped 6 bases, with 9 bases sitting between them. The CDR3 has 13 residues. This chain's CDR3 is CASSVVGPAEAFF. As DNA, the CDR3 is TGTGCCAGCAGCGTAGTAGGTCCAGCTGAAGCTTTCTTT.

The V and J genes are TRBV5-4 and TRBJ2-7; TRBD2 aligns across 7 bases. This CDR3 contains 12 residues. Germline loops: CDR1 SGHNT, CDR2 YYREEE (reference sequence). V dropped 4 bases and J dropped 6; count of bases not matched to a gene: 4. The CDR3 nucleotides read TGTGCCAGCAGCCCCCGGGGGGTCGAGCAGTACTTC. This codes for CASSPRGVEQYF. Full variable domain (rest looked up from reference TRBV5-4 and TRBJ2-7): ETGVTQSPTHLIKTRGQQVTLRCSSQSGHNTVSWYQQALGQGPQFIFQYYREEENGRGNFPPRFSGLQFPNYSSELNVNALELDDSALYLCASSPRGVEQYFGPGTRLTVT.

V and J are TRBV11-3 and TRBJ2-3; D uncertain. CDR1 is SGHNT and CDR2 is YENEEA in the germline V gene. There are 13 residues in the CDR3. Trimming left V 1 base short and J 4 bases short, with 6 bases between. DNA of the CDR3: TGTGCCAGCAGCTTAGGCCCGGCAGATACGCAGTATTTT. It translates to CASSLGPADTQYF. Supplemented by reference TRBV11-3 and TRBJ2-3, the full variable domain reads EAGVVQSPRYKIIEKKQPVAFWCNPISGHNTLYWYLQNLGQGPELLIRYENEEAVDDSQLPKDRFSAERLKGVDSTLKIQPAELGDSAVYLCASSLGPADTQYFGPGTRLTVL.

The V gene is TRBV14, the J gene TRBJ2-7; D gene uncertain. The V gene lost 0 bases and the J gene lost 2 bases, with 5 bases spanning the gap. There are 13 residues in the CDR3. Germline CDR1 and CDR2: SGHDN and FVKESK. Here the CDR3 reads CASSQDLPYEQYF. Here the CDR3 DNA reads TGTGCCAGCAGCCAAGATCTCCCCTACGAGCAGTACTTC.

This chain connects TRBV5-8 to TRBJ2-6; D not certain. This CDR3 contains 14 residues. Germline loops: CDR1 SGHTS, CDR2 YDEGEE. V lost 0 bases and J 1 base, leaving 2 bases between the germline ends. The CDR3 region has the DNA TGTGCCAGCAGCTTGGCTTCTGGGGCCAACGTCCTGACTTTC. This sequence encodes CASSLASGANVLTF.

The V gene is TRBV9, the J gene TRBJ2-3; the match to TRBD1 covers 10 bases. Germline lookup yields CDR1 SGDLS and CDR2 YYNGEE. Losses at the gene ends were 4 bases for V and 5 bases for J; bases not matched to a gene: 7. The CDR3 length is 15 residues. The CDR3 sequence is CASSSRQGAEDTQYF. DNA of the CDR3: TGTGCCAGCAGCTCCCGACAGGGGGCTGAAGATACGCAGTATTTT.